The entry below gives a single T cell receptor beta chain sequence along with its context. Its specificity is not known. Via MiXCR, TCRdb re-called the PCR reads, giving one row per CDR3 protein. The data hold over 50,000 distinct CDR3 sequences, with approximately 40% observed a single time. With 4 bases removed from V and 0 bases from J, the gap between germline ends came to 18 bases. This CDR3 has 17 amino acids. Germline-derived CDR1 and CDR2 are SNHLY and FYNNEI. The data derive from a study of molecular identifiers for immune sequencing clone quantification. Whole-study results and caveats: Single-cell amounts of spiked Jurkat TCR RNA were reportedly detectable among over 750,000 naive cells. Clones exceeding 20 RNA copies carried over 97% of effector molecules but under 1% of naive-cell molecules.

V and J are TRBV2 and TRBJ1-1; the D gene is possibly TRBD1 (6 bases). Specimen: naive CD8+ T cells from blood, with Jurkat cell RNA spiked in. As to subset: FACS-sorted CD8+CD4-CCR7+CD45RA+ naive T cells. The clonotype comes from a human donor in good health. Some libraries in this study had Jurkat cell RNA spiked in. This CDR3 is CASSGPSGHLMNTEAFF. The CDR3 coding sequence is TGTGCCAGCAGTGGCCCTTCGGGACACCTCATGAACACTGAAGCTTTCTTT.